This T cell receptor beta chain is drawn from a study of cytomegalovirus exposure and HLA in healthy donors. Study in general: The platform used for the roughly 130 validation repertoires matched that of the approximately 670 first-cohort repertoires, a later analysis reported. Findings and caveats of the study: Cytomegalovirus-associated status was assigned to 164 TCR beta chains.

The protocol was immunoSEQ multiplex PCR, while the TCRdb copy is restricted to in-frame clones and leaves out a portion. The sample has approximately 300,000 clones; roughly 85% are singletons. The CDR3 is 15 residues long. Trimming shortened V by 4 bases and J by 3 bases, and 16 bases separated the two germline ends. Germline values: CDR1 LNHDA, CDR2 SQIVND (reference sequence). Notes on this clone: Its specificity is not known.

The chain uses TRBV19 and TRBJ2-7, with D possibly matching TRBD2 (6 bases). The specimen was PBMCs. The clonotype originates from a woman aged 18-30 years in good health and CMV-seronegative. CDR3 DNA: TGTGCCAGTAGTAGAGCCGGGGACTCTGGCTACGAGCAGTACTTC. Its protein is CASSRAGDSGYEQYF.